The present T cell receptor beta chain was sequenced within a study of cytomegalovirus exposure and HLA in healthy donors. With 60 Vbeta and 13 Jbeta primers, the PCR was carried out. The data were produced by immunoSEQ multiplex PCR, yet TCRdb's version contains in-frame clones alone and is incomplete. The sample contains around 140,000 clones, 75% to 90% of which appear only once. What was sequenced was PBMCs. This TCR came from a man aged 40-50 years in good health and CMV-seronegative.

This chain's CDR3 is CASSVTQGGGNYGYTF. CDR3 sequence (DNA): TGTGCCAGCAGTGTTACACAGGGGGGAGGAAACTATGGCTACACCTTC. The chain links TRBV2 to TRBJ1-2; 8 bases match TRBD1. The germline gives CDR1 SNHLY, CDR2 FYNNEI. Germline trimming cut 4 bases from V and 2 bases from J; bases unmatched to any gene: 9. This CDR3 spans 16 amino acids.